This entry describes one T cell receptor beta chain. This clonotype was picked up many times. Its recognized antigen is unknown. No base quality values were provided; no much bigger clone lies one nucleotide off. The library was made by RACE. Data came from a NextSeq 500. Library preparation attached unique molecular identifiers to individual cDNA molecules for quantitative, reproducible TCR counting. Under the source paper's analysis protocol: A median of roughly 99,000 TCRs per sample was observed, with a range of about 23,224 to 690,600. V, J and CDR3 annotation of the TCR reads was performed with the Decombinator software suite. To make PS versus PT1 abundance plots, every sample was subsampled to the same number of TCRs (28,000). TCRs were defined as expanded if absent before sensitization and observed at least eight times at the 2-week time point. The public reads were reprocessed in TCRdb via fastp at Q25 and MiXCR, keeping in-frame beta chains. Rows are combined by CDR3 protein, so each entry shows the most common genes and DNA. TCRdb, not the authors, supplied the V and J calls. The sample contains 35,000 to 50,000 distinct CDR3 sequences, 3.7% of them found a single time. The biggest ten clones account for 5.6% of the sample.

The data stem from a study of human T cells and chemical hapten exposure (dated by TCRdb to 2020 to 2022). About the full investigation: Libraries were combined into a pool for sequencing, and differences in TCR yield between samples came mainly from small differences in library volumes within the pool. The study tracked peripheral blood TCR repertoire changes in vivo during primary and secondary sensitization to the hapten diphenylcyclopropenone (DPC) in alopecia patients. Each blood RNA sample was used to sequence both TCR alpha and TCR beta chains.

Reading the label with the study, this specimen's time point is: healthy volunteer bleed at 6 weeks. Total RNA was extracted from unfractionated whole blood that had been collected in Tempus Blood RNA tubes. Roughly 5 healthy volunteers served as TCR sequencing controls and were bled at day 0, 2 weeks and 6 weeks. Broad study findings and their caveats: No change with DPC sensitization was found in the number of TCRs above 1 in 1000 frequency, and no evidence of global repertoire structure alterations was found. Repeated subsampling changed both the strength of the expansion versus patch-test correlation and the threshold at which the correlation became significant.

Between the V and J ends, shortened by 2 bases and 4 bases respectively, the junction contains 8 bases. Measured from the cysteine to the phenylalanine, the CDR3 is 13 residues long. Only the CDR3 part of the read is kept: 39 bases, read in frame from the first base. CDR1 SGHRS and CDR2 YFSETQ were looked up in the germline V gene. The TCR sequence derives from a human donor in good health. Some clones in this sample may be carry-over from other donors' samples. The receptor chain draws on TRBV5-1 and TRBJ2-3; TRBD1 is perhaps the D gene, given 5 matching bases. Specimen: whole blood. This receptor has the CDR3 CASSFQGADTQYF. The DNA reads as follows: TGCGCCAGCAGCTTTCAAGGGGCAGATACGCAGTATTTT.